This TCR beta chain originates from a study of T cells in Graves' hyperthyroidism and ophthalmopathy. This clonotype has just a few counts. TCR beta CDR3 sequences were amplified from RNA transcripts. The HTBI primer set served for first-round RT-PCR of the TCR CDR3. TCRdb analysed the multiplex PCR reads with MiXCR anew, one entry per CDR3 protein. This repertoire shows about 540,000 distinct CDR3 sequences, 46% found once; its top ten account for roughly 8.2%. The germline V and J ends were trimmed by 2 bases and 5 bases, with 19 bases remaining between them. The CDR3 has 17 amino acids. CDR1 and CDR2 (germline): SGHTA, FQGNSA.

Sequencing used peripheral blood or thyroid tissue (not recorded which). This sequence was found in a woman aged 18 to 35 with Graves' hyperthyroidism. The genes are TRBV7-2 and TRBJ2-1, with D perhaps TRBD2 (7 bases). The CDR3: CASSLPSTGGEDNEQFF. Written as DNA, the CDR3 is TGTGCCAGCAGCTTACCCTCCACGGGGGGCGAGGACAATGAGCAGTTCTTC.